The 11 T cell receptor beta chains below were found in one sample sequenced in a study of T cells in Graves' hyperthyroidism and ophthalmopathy. Template material for amplifying TCR beta CDR3 regions consisted of RNA transcripts. HTBI primers drove first-round RT-PCR of the TCR CDR3. TCRdb processed the multiplex PCR reads anew with MiXCR; each CDR3 protein has one entry. The sample includes roughly 96,000 distinct CDR3 sequences, about 51% of them seen just once. The sample comprised blood. The receptors originated from a woman aged 40 to 50 with Graves' hyperthyroidism.

Of note for this clonotype: It may be a read error: a sequence one base away is much more abundant. V is TRBV5-8 and J is TRBJ2-2; D is unclear. Germline V gives CDR1 SGHTS, CDR2 YDEGEE. CDR3 length: 12 amino acids. Trimming took 9 bases from V and 3 from J, leaving 9 bases between them. Here the CDR3 reads CANYGDTGELFF. The CDR3 region has the DNA TGTGCCAACTACGGAGACACCGGGGAGCTGTTTTTT.

This clonotype was observed a handful of times. The chain recombines TRBV20-1 with TRBJ2-7, with 7 nucleotides matching TRBD1. The trim removed 3 bases at V and 2 bases at J, leaving 4 bases unmatched. Germline values: CDR1 DFQATT, CDR2 SNEGSKA (reference sequence). The CDR3 is 13 residues long. In DNA, the CDR3 is TGCAGTGCTAGCCGGGACAGAACCTACGAGCAGTACTTC. This gives the protein CSASRDRTYEQYF.

This clonotype was picked up many times. The chain uses TRBV7-2 and TRBJ2-7; possible D gene TRBD2, 6 bases. CDR3 length equals 16 residues. V lost 6 bases and J lost 2, with 20 bases in between. Germline V gene data show CDR1 as SGHTA and CDR2 as FQGNSA. The CDR3 here is CASRATWAEGTYEQYF. CDR3 sequence (DNA): TGTGCCAGCAGGGCTACGTGGGCGGAGGGAACCTACGAGCAGTACTTC.

V and J are TRBV5-6 and TRBJ2-3; no clear D. The CDR3 runs 13 residues. V lost 4 bases to trimming and J lost 6 bases, with 12 bases between them. CDR1 SGHDT and CDR2 YYEEEE come from the germline V gene. As DNA, the CDR3 is TGTGCCAGCAGCATTCAAGTTCAGGATACGCAGTATTTT. Translated: CASSIQVQDTQYF.

This clonotype was seen repeatedly, ten times or more. V usage is TRBV2 and J usage is TRBJ2-7, with D unclear. The CDR3 runs 13 residues. The germline V gene has CDR1 SNHLY and CDR2 FYNNEI. V lost 1 base, J lost 7 bases, and 11 bases lay in between. The CDR3 DNA sequence: TGTGCCAGCAGTGAAGTGGCGGCCCAGGAGCAGTACTTC. This translates into CASSEVAAQEQYF.

This clonotype has ten or more counts. This chain joins TRBV20-1 and TRBJ2-7; D is perhaps TRBD1 (6 bases). The CDR3 has 17 residues. Trimming removed 1 base from V and 3 bases from J, with 22 bases in between. CDR1 DFQATT and CDR2 SNEGSKA come from the germline V gene (reference sequence). CDR3 in amino acids: CSARVIQGKASDYEQYF. Written as DNA, the CDR3 is TGCAGTGCTAGAGTTATCCAGGGGAAGGCTTCGGACTACGAGCAGTACTTC.

The CDR3 sequence: CASSQDLLAGSSYEQYF. CDR3 coding DNA: TGCGCCAGCAGCCAAGATCTCCTAGCGGGATCCTCCTACGAGCAGTACTTC. The chain uses TRBV4-1 and TRBJ2-7, with 9 bases matching TRBD2. J lost 0 bases, V lost 0 bases, and 6 bases had no gene match. The germline V gene encodes CDR1 MGHRA and CDR2 YSYEKL. The CDR3 is 17 residues long.

The gene calls are TRBV9 and TRBJ1-6; D possibly corresponds to TRBD1 (5 bases). With 3 bases removed from V and 2 bases from J, the gap between germline ends came to 15 bases. Germline-derived CDR1 and CDR2 are SGDLS and YYNGEE. There are 17 residues in the CDR3. CDR3 protein: CASSAFGGDAYNSPLHF. CDR3 bases: TGTGCCAGCAGCGCCTTCGGGGGGGACGCCTATAATTCACCCCTCCACTTT.

This clonotype was observed a single time. V is TRBV2 and J is TRBJ1-4, with D perhaps matching TRBD1 (5 bases). The germline V gene encodes CDR1 SNHLY and CDR2 FYNNEI. CDR3 length: 14 amino acids. V was pared by 6 bases and J by 8 bases, with 16 bases between. CDR3 in DNA: TGTGCCAGCAGCAACTTGCAAGGGGAGGAAAAACTGTTTTTT. This translates into CASSNLQGEEKLFF.

A remark on this clonotype: The DNA is left out, because the CDR3 cannot be placed on it with certainty; the CDR3 is given as TCRdb lists it. J is TRBJ1-2 and V is TRBV7-2; the D call TRBD1 from the table was never checked on the DNA. Germline V gene sequence: CDR1 SGHTA, CDR2 FQGNSA. The CDR3 adds up to 17 amino acids, both ends counted. CDR3 protein: CASSFYICRGRLYGYTF.

This clonotype was observed a few times. Its ends do not fully match the called genes, so a read error is possible. The rearrangement uses TRBV5-1 and TRBJ2-7; 10 positions match TRBD2. CDR1 SGHRS and CDR2 YFSETQ come from the germline V gene. There are 16 residues in the CDR3. The CDR3 coding sequence is TGTGCCAGCAGCCCGATCCGGACTAGCGGCTCCTACGAGCAGTACTTC. Amino acid sequence: CASSPIRTSGSYEQYF.